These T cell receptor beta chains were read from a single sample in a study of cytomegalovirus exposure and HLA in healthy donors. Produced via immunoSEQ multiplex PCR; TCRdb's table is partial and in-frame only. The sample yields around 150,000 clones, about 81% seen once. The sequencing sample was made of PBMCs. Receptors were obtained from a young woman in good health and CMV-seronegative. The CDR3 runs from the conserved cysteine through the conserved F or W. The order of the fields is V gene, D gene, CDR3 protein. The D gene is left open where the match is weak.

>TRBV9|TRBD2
CASSPGGSGSYNEQFF
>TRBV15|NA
CATSRDWASTGETQYF
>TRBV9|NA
CASSSSRSSGANVLTF
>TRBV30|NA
CAWGARINQPQHF
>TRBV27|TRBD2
CASSFLKSGSRTDTQYF
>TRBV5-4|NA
CASSLGRANSPLHF
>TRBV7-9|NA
CASSFVSRLGYNEKLFF
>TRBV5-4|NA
CASSPDYQRETQYF
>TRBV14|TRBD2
CASSQPSGGIYEQYF
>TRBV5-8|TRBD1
CASSLAGTGRQPQHF
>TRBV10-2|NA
CASSEFSGTEAFF
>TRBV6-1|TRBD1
CASKGGQAIDEQYF
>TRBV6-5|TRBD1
CASRGQGNGGYTF
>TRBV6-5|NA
CASSYSTFGRTEAFF
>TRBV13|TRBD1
CASSLWNTGTVDGGYTF
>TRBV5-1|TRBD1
CASTLGQDTDTQYF
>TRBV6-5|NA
CASSLQGNTEAFF
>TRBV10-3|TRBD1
CAISSDRGQSYGYTF
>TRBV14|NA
CASSQDPRAPTLKAQHF
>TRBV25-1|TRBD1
CASSEGQGDQGSGNTIYF
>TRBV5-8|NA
CASSFRGAYEQYF
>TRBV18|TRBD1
CASSPRKGQGLKNTEAFF
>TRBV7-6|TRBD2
CASSRIAGAVQETQYF
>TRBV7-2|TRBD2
CASSSRPLAGKGAGELFF
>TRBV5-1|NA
CASSPGATLQETQYF
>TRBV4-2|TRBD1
CASGLQGGADSYTF
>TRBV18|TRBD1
CASSPDREQPQHF
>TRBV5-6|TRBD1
CASSSLKGAVYGYTF
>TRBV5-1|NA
CASSLLAAYNEQFF
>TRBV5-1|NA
CASSSGDPNSPLHF
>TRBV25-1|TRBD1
CASSDSDVPDRGFHEQYF
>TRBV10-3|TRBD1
CATRDRAESNQPQHF
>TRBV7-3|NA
CASSQGRGRETQYF
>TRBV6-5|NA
CASGGTVTYEQYF
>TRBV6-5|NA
CASINGGGTEAFF
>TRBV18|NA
CASSPTDTYEQYF
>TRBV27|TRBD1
CASTSRQGPADTQYF
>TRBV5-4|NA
CASSPGRDSNQPQHF
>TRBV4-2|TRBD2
CASSRLAGGPDTGELFF
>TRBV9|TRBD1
CASSPQTGWAAEAFF
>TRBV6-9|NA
CASSYRVLNTEAFF
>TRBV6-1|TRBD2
CASSLSGGAHEQFF
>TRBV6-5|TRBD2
CASRIGLGPDTQYF
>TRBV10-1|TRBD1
CASSGTQDRGFYEQYF
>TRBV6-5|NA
CASRGPYEQYF
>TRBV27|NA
CASTPQDRTQNTGELFF
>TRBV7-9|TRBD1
CASSLVRTGLPTNEKLFF
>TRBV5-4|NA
CASSLAGEEQFF
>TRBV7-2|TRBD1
CASSFTGQGQGETQYF
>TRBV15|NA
CATSRDTRADNQPQHF
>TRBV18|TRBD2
CASSPRRSGGSHEQYF
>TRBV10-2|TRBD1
CASSPRTGNTEAFF
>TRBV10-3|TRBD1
CAISESGQGHSSDTQYF
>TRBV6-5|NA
CASSYGSGPYEQYF
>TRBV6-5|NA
CASSSNRVNEQFF
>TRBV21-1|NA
CASSKEPGQGAGGYGYTF
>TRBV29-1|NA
CSVAAGLSNQPQHF